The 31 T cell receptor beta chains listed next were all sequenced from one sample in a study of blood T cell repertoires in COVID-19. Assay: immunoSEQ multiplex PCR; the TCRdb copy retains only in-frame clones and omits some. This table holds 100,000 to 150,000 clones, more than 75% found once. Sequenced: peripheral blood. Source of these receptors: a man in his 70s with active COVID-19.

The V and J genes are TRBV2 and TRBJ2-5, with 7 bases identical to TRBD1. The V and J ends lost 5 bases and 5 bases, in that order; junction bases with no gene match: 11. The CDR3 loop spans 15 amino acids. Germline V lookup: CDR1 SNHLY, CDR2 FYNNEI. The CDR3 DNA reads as TGTGCCAGCAGTCGACAGGGCTACCCCCGGGAGACCCAGTACTTC. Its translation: CASSRQGYPRETQYF.

The CDR3 DNA sequence: TGTGCCAGCAGCTTAGCCGGACAGGTGTCCTACAATGAGCAGTTCTTC. This encodes CASSLAGQVSYNEQFF. This sequence joins TRBV11-2 and TRBJ2-1; TRBD1 matches at 7 bases. The CDR3 is 16 residues long. CDR1 and CDR2 (germline): SGHAT, FQNNGV. The trim removed 1 base at V and 1 base at J, leaving 4 bases unmatched.

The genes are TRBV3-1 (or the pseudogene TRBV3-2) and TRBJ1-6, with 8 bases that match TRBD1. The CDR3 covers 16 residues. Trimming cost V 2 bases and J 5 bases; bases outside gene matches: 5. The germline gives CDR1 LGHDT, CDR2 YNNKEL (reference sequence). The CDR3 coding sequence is TGTGCCAGCAGCCAAACCGGGACAGGAAATAATTCACCCCTCCACTTT. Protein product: CASSQTGTGNNSPLHF.

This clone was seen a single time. Here the CDR3 reads CASSYSAGGPSEQFF. The CDR3 DNA sequence: TGTGCCAGCAGTTACTCGGCGGGAGGGCCCAGTGAGCAGTTCTTC. V usage is TRBV6-2 or TRBV6-3 and J usage is TRBJ2-1, with 9 bases aligning to TRBD2. CDR1 and CDR2 (germline): MNHEY, SVGEGT. The CDR3 loop spans 15 amino acids. V was clipped by 0 bases and J by 9 bases; unmatched bases: 6.

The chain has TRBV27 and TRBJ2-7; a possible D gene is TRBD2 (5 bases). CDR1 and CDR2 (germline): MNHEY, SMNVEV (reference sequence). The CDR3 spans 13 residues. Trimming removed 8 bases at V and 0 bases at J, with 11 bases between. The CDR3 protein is CASGSLNSYEQYF. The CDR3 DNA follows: TGTGCCAGCGGGAGCCTTAACTCCTACGAGCAGTACTTC.

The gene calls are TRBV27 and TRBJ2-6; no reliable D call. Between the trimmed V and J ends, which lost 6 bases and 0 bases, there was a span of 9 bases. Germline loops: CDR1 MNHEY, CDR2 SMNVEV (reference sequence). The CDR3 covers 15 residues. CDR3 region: CASRQIYSGANVLTF. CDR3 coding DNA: TGTGCCAGCAGACAAATTTACTCTGGGGCCAACGTCCTGACTTTC. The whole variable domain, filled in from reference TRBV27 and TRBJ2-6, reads EAQVTQNPRYLITVTGKKLTVTCSQNMNHEYMSWYRQDPGLGLRQIYYSMNVEVTDKGDVPEGYKVSRKEKRNFPLILESPSPNQTSLYFCASRQIYSGANVLTFGAGSRLTVL.

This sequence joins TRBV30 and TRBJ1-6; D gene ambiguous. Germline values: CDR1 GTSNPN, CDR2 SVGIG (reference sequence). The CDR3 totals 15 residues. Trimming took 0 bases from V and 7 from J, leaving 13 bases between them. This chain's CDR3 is CAWSVLGSPNSPLHF. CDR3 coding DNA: TGTGCCTGGAGTGTACTGGGCAGTCCAAATTCACCCCTCCACTTT.

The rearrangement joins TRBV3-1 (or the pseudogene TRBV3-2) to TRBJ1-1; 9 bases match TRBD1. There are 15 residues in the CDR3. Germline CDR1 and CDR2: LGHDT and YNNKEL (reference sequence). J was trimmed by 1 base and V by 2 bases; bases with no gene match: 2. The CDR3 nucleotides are TGTGCCAGCAGCCAATTGGGACAGGGGAACACTGAAGCTTTCTTT. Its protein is CASSQLGQGNTEAFF.

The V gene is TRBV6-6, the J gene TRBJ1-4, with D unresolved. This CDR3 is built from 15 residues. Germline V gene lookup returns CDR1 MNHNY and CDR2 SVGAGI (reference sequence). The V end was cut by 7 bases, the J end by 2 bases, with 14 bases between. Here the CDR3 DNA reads TGTGCCAGCATCCCCGGTGGAGGGACTAATGAAAAACTGTTTTTT. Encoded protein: CASIPGGGTNEKLFF.

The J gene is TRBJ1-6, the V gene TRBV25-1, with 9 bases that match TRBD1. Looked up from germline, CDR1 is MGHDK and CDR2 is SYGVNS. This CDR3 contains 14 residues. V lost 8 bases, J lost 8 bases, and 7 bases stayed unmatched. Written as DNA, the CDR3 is TGTGCCAGCGGGGCCGGGACAGGGTATTCACCCCTCCACTTT. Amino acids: CASGAGTGYSPLHF.

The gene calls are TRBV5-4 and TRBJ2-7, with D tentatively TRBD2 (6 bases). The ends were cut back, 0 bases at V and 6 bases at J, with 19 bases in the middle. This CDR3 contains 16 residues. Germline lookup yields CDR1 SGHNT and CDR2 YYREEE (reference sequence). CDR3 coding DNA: TGTGCCAGCAGCTTGGCCGGCGGCAGCCGGGGAGGCGAGCAGTACTTC. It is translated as CASSLAGGSRGGEQYF. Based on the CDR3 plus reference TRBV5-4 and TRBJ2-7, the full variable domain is ETGVTQSPTHLIKTRGQQVTLRCSSQSGHNTVSWYQQALGQGPQFIFQYYREEENGRGNFPPRFSGLQFPNYSSELNVNALELDDSALYLCASSLAGGSRGGEQYFGPGTRLTVT.

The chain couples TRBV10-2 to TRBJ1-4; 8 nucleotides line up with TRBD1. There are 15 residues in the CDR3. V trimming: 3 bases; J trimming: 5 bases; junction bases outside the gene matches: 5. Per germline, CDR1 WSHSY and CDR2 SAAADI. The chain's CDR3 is CASSEAGTGNEKLFF. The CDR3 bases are TGCGCCAGCAGTGAAGCGGGGACAGGCAATGAAAAACTGTTTTTT.

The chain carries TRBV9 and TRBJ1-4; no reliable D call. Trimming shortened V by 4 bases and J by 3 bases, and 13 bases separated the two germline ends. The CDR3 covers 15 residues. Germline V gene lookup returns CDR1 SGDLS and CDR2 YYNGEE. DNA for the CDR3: TGTGCCAGCAGCTCTCGGGGAGTTGCTAATGAAAAACTGTTTTTT. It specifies CASSSRGVANEKLFF.

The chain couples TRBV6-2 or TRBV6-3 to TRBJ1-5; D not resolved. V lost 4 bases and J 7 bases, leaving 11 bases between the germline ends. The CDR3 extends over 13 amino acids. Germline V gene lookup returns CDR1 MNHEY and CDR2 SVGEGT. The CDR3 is CASSSYPRQPQHF. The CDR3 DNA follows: TGTGCCAGCAGTTCTTATCCGAGGCAGCCCCAGCATTTT.

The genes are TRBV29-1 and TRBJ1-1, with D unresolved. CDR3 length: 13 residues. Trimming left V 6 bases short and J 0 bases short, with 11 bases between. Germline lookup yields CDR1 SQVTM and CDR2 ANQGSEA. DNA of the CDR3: TGCAGCGTCGGGTCGGGAGTGAACACTGAAGCTTTCTTT. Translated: CSVGSGVNTEAFF. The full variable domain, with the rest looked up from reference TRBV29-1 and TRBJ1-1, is SAVISQKPSRDICQRGTSLTIQCQVDSQVTMMFWYRQQPGQSLTLIATANQGSEATYESGFVIDKFPISRPNLTFSTLTVSNMSPEDSSIYLCSVGSGVNTEAFFGQGTRLTVV.

In nucleotides, the CDR3 is TGTGCCAGTAGTATACAGGCCGGCTATGGCTACACCTTC. It translates to CASSIQAGYGYTF. The chain links TRBV19 to TRBJ1-2; D is uncertain. Per the germline V gene, CDR1 is LNHDA and CDR2 is SQIVND (reference sequence). V shed 2 bases and J shed 4 bases, with 8 bases lying between them. CDR3 length: 13 residues.

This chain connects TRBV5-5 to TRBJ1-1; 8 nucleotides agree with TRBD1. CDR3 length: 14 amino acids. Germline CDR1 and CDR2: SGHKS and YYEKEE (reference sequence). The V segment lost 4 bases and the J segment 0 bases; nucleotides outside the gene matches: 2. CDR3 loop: CASSVQGVNTEAFF. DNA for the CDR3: TGTGCCAGCAGCGTACAGGGGGTGAACACTGAAGCTTTCTTT.

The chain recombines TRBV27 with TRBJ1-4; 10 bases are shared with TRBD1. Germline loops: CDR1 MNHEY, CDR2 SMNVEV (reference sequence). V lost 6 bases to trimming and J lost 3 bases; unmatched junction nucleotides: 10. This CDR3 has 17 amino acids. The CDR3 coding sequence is TGTGCCAGCAGGACCGGGACAGGGGTAGGAGCTAATGAAAAACTGTTTTTT. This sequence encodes CASRTGTGVGANEKLFF.

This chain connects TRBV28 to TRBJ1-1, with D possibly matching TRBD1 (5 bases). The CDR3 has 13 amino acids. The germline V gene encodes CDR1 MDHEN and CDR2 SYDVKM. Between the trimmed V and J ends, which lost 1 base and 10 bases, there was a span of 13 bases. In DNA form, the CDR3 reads TGTGCCAGCAGTTTATCGGGGGGGAACCGAGCTTTCTTT. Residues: CASSLSGGNRAFF. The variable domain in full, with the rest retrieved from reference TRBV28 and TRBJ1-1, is DVKVTQSSRYLVKRTGEKVFLECVQDMDHENMFWYRQDPGLGLRLIYFSYDVKMKEKGDIPEGYSVSREKKERFSLILESASTNQTSMYLCASSLSGGNRAFFGQGTRLTVV.

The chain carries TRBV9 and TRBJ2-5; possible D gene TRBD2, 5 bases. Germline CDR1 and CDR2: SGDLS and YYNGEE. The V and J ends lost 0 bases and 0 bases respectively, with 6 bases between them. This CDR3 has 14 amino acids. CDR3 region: CASSVGGYQETQYF. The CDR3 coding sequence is TGTGCCAGCAGCGTAGGCGGGTACCAAGAGACCCAGTACTTC.

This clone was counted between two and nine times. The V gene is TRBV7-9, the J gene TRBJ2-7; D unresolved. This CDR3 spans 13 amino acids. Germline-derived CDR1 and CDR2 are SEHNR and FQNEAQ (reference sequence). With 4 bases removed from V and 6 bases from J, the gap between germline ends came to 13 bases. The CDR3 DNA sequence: TGTGCCAGCAGCTCCCGGTCCCGAGGCGAGCAGTACTTC. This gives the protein CASSSRSRGEQYF.

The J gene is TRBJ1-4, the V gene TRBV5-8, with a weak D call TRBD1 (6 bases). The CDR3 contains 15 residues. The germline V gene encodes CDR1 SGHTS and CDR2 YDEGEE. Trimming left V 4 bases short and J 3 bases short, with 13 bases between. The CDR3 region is CASSIPGEPNEKLFF. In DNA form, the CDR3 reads TGTGCCAGCAGCATCCCAGGGGAGCCTAATGAAAAACTGTTTTTT.

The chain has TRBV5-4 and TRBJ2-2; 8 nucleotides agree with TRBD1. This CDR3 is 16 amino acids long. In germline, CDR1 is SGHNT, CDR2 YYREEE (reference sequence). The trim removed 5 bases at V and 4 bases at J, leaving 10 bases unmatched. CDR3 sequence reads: CASSFGQGGGTGELFF. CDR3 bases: TGTGCCAGCAGTTTTGGACAGGGAGGTGGCACCGGGGAGCTGTTTTTT.

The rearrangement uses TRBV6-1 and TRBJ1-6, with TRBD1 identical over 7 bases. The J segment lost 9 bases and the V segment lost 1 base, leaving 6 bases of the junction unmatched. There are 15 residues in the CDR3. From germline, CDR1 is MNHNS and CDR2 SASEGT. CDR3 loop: CASSEGRGQRSPLHF. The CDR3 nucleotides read TGTGCCAGCAGTGAAGGTAGGGGACAGCGTTCACCCCTCCACTTT.

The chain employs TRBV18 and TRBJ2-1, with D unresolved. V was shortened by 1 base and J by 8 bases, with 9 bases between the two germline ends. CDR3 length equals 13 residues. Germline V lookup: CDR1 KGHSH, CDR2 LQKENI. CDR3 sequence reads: CASSPLPSDEQFF. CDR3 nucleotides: TGTGCCAGCTCACCACTCCCTTCGGATGAGCAGTTCTTC.

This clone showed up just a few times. CDR3 bases: TGTGCCAGCAAAGCGGGACTCAGCACAGATACGCAGTATTTT. It yields the protein CASKAGLSTDTQYF. V and J are TRBV6-5 and TRBJ2-3; 7 nucleotides agree with TRBD2. V lost 7 bases, J lost 0 bases, and 4 bases stayed unmatched. CDR3 length: 14 amino acids. From germline, CDR1 is MNHEY and CDR2 SVGAGI.

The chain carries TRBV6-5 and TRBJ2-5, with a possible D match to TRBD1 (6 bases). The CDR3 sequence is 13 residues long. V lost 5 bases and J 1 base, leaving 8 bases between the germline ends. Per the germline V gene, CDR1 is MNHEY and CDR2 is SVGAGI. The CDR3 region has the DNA TGTGCCAGCAGTCGGGACACCCAAGAGACCCAGTACTTC. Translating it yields CASSRDTQETQYF.

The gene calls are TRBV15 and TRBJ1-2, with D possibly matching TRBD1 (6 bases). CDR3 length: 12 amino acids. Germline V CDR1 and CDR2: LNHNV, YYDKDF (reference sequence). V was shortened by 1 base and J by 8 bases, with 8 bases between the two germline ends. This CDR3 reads CATSRGGPGYTF. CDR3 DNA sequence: TGTGCCACCAGCAGAGGGGGGCCCGGCTACACCTTC.

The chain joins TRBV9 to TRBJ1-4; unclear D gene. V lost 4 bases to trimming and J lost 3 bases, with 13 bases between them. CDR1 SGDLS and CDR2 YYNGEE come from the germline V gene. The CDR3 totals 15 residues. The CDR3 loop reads CASSPRRSPNEKLFF. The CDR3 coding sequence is TGTGCCAGCAGCCCGAGGAGGAGTCCTAATGAAAAACTGTTTTTT.

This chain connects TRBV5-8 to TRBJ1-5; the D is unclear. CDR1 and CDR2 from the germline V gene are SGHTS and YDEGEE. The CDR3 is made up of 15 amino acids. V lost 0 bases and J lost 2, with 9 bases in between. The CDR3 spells CASSLGGAGNQPQHF. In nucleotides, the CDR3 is TGTGCCAGCAGCTTGGGGGGAGCGGGCAATCAGCCCCAGCATTTT.

The CDR3 reads CASSFARVDEQFF. CDR3 coding DNA: TGTGCCAGCAGTTTTGCCCGGGTGGATGAGCAGTTCTTC. The chain recombines TRBV27 with TRBJ2-1; D is unclear. Germline V gives CDR1 MNHEY, CDR2 SMNVEV (reference sequence). This CDR3 spans 13 amino acids. V was clipped by 3 bases and J by 8 bases, with 11 bases between them.